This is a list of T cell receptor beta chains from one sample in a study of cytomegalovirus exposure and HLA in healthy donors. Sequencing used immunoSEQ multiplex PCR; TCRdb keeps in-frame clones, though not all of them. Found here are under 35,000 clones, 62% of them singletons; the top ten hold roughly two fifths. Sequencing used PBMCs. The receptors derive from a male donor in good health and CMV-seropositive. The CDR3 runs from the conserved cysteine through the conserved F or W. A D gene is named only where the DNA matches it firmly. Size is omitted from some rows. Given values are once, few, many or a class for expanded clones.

CDR3 protein: CASSPGTVYEQYF
CDR3 DNA: TGCGCCAGCAGCCCTGGGACAGTCTACGAGCAGTACTTC
J gene: TRBJ2-7
clone size: -
V gene: TRBV5-1
D gene: TRBD1

CDR3 protein: CASSLPRWGAGNTEAFF
CDR3 DNA: TGTGCCAGCAGCTTACCTCGATGGGGAGCAGGGAACACTGAAGCTTTCTTT
J gene: TRBJ1-1
clone size: -
V gene: TRBV7-9
D gene: -

CDR3 protein: CASATGGYGYTF
CDR3 DNA: TGTGCCAGCGCGACAGGGGGCTATGGCTACACCTTC
J gene: TRBJ1-2
clone size: -
V gene: TRBV2
D gene: TRBD1

CDR3 protein: CASSQRTAFSYNEQFF
CDR3 DNA: TGCGCCAGCAGCCAACGGACAGCTTTCTCCTACAATGAGCAGTTCTTC
J gene: TRBJ2-1
clone size: -
V gene: TRBV4-1
D gene: -

CDR3 protein: CATSIIGRTNEKLFF
CDR3 DNA: TGTGCCACCAGCATTATAGGGAGGACTAATGAAAAACTGTTTTTT
J gene: TRBJ1-4
clone size: -
V gene: TRBV15
D gene: -

CDR3 protein: CASSERLAGGYEQYF
CDR3 DNA: TGTGCCAGCAGTGAACGGCTAGCGGGGGGCTACGAGCAGTACTTC
J gene: TRBJ2-7
clone size: -
V gene: TRBV6-1
D gene: TRBD2

CDR3 protein: CASSRTSRLSEQFF
CDR3 DNA: TGTGCCAGCAGCCGCACATCGAGGCTTAGCGAGCAGTTCTTC
J gene: TRBJ2-1
clone size: -
V gene: TRBV14
D gene: -

CDR3 protein: CATSRRGQGERKLFF
CDR3 DNA: TGTGCCACCAGCAGGCGGGGACAGGGTGAACGAAAACTGTTTTTT
J gene: TRBJ1-4
clone size: few
V gene: TRBV15
D gene: TRBD1

CDR3 protein: CASSGSTGSTEAFF
CDR3 DNA: TGTGCCAGCAGTGGGTCGACAGGGAGCACTGAAGCTTTCTTT
J gene: TRBJ1-1
clone size: -
V gene: TRBV6-5
D gene: TRBD1

CDR3 protein: CAIARDRGNQPQHF
CDR3 DNA: TGTGCCATAGCCCGGGACAGAGGTAATCAGCCCCAGCATTTT
J gene: TRBJ1-5
clone size: -
V gene: TRBV10-3
D gene: TRBD1

CDR3 protein: CASSFGRDYGYTF
CDR3 DNA: TGTGCCAGCAGCTTTGGGAGGGACTATGGCTACACCTTC
J gene: TRBJ1-2
clone size: few
V gene: TRBV7-9
D gene: -

CDR3 protein: CAFNRARRQPQHF
CDR3 DNA: TGTGCCTTTAACAGGGCCCGCAGGCAGCCCCAGCATTTT
J gene: TRBJ1-5
clone size: -
V gene: TRBV6-5
D gene: -

CDR3 protein: CASSVGQRTYEQYF
CDR3 DNA: TGTGCCAGCAGCGTGGGACAGCGGACCTACGAGCAGTACTTC
J gene: TRBJ2-7
clone size: -
V gene: TRBV9
D gene: TRBD1

CDR3 protein: CASSEYRASGYEQYF
CDR3 DNA: TGTGCCAGCAGTGAATATAGAGCTAGCGGCTACGAGCAGTACTTC
J gene: TRBJ2-7
clone size: -
V gene: TRBV25-1
D gene: TRBD2

CDR3 protein: CASSLTGSYGYTF
CDR3 DNA: TGTGCCAGCAGCTTGACAGGGAGCTATGGCTACACCTTC
J gene: TRBJ1-2
clone size: -
V gene: TRBV5-6
D gene: -

CDR3 protein: CASLRDNGNIQYF
CDR3 DNA: TGTGCCAGCCTTCGGGACAATGGAAACATTCAGTACTTC
J gene: TRBJ2-4
clone size: -
V gene: TRBV6-1
D gene: -

CDR3 protein: CASSEGQGRSKAFF
CDR3 DNA: TGTGCCAGCAGCGAGGGACAGGGGAGATCAAAAGCTTTCTTT
J gene: TRBJ1-1
clone size: -
V gene: TRBV6-1
D gene: TRBD1

CDR3 protein: CASSRDSGNQPQHF
CDR3 DNA: TGTGCCAGCAGTCGGGATTCGGGCAATCAGCCCCAGCATTTT
J gene: TRBJ1-5
clone size: -
V gene: TRBV6-1
D gene: -

CDR3 protein: CASSPRTGGANYGYTF
CDR3 DNA: TGTGCCAGCAGCCCCCGGACAGGGGGCGCCAACTATGGCTACACCTTC
J gene: TRBJ1-2
clone size: -
V gene: TRBV9
D gene: TRBD1

CDR3 protein: CASSDLGGSGTQYF
CDR3 DNA: TGTGCCAGCAGTGACCTTGGAGGGTCAGGCACGCAGTATTTT
J gene: TRBJ2-3
clone size: -
V gene: TRBV6-4
D gene: -

CDR3 protein: CASSPFGGNTEAFF
CDR3 DNA: TGTGCCAGCAGCCCTTTCGGGGGGAACACTGAAGCTTTCTTT
J gene: TRBJ1-1
clone size: -
V gene: TRBV9
D gene: -

CDR3 protein: CASSLPRQPQHF
CDR3 DNA: TGTGCCAGTAGCCTCCCTAGGCAGCCCCAGCATTTT
J gene: TRBJ1-5
clone size: -
V gene: TRBV19
D gene: -

CDR3 protein: CASSFRGSGTFF
CDR3 DNA: TGTGCCAGCAGTTTTAGAGGGTCCGGAACTTTCTTT
J gene: TRBJ1-1
clone size: -
V gene: TRBV27
D gene: -

CDR3 protein: CASSLGTGGYEQYF
CDR3 DNA: TGTGCCAGCAGCTTAGGTACAGGGGGCTACGAGCAGTACTTC
J gene: TRBJ2-7
clone size: -
V gene: TRBV11-2
D gene: TRBD1

CDR3 protein: CASSLGGENTEAFF
CDR3 DNA: TGTGCCAGCAGCTTGGGTGGAGAGAACACTGAAGCTTTCTTT
J gene: TRBJ1-1
clone size: few
V gene: TRBV4-2
D gene: -

CDR3 protein: CASSLGGPDFTDTQYF
CDR3 DNA: TGCGCCAGCAGCTTGGGCGGACCGGACTTCACAGATACGCAGTATTTT
J gene: TRBJ2-3
clone size: -
V gene: TRBV5-1
D gene: -

CDR3 protein: CASSLSILAGIKTGELFF
CDR3 DNA: TGTGCCAGCAGTTTGAGCATACTAGCGGGCATAAAGACCGGGGAGCTGTTTTTT
J gene: TRBJ2-2
clone size: -
V gene: TRBV27
D gene: TRBD2

CDR3 protein: CASSLGGLGLNYGYTF
CDR3 DNA: TGTGCCAGCAGCTTGGGAGGGTTAGGACTCAACTATGGCTACACCTTC
J gene: TRBJ1-2
clone size: -
V gene: TRBV7-9
D gene: -

CDR3 protein: CASGLASGEVYEQFF
CDR3 DNA: TGTGCTAGTGGTTTGGCTAGCGGGGAGGTCTATGAGCAGTTCTTC
J gene: TRBJ2-1
clone size: -
V gene: TRBV12-5
D gene: TRBD2

CDR3 protein: CSVDRQGVEAFF
CDR3 DNA: TGCAGCGTTGACAGACAGGGGGTAGAAGCTTTCTTT
J gene: TRBJ1-1
clone size: -
V gene: TRBV29-1
D gene: TRBD1

CDR3 protein: CASRGDRWTYEQYF
CDR3 DNA: TGTGCCAGCAGGGGGGACAGGTGGACCTACGAGCAGTACTTC
J gene: TRBJ2-7
clone size: few
V gene: TRBV2
D gene: TRBD1

CDR3 protein: CASSYPGAAGTEAFF
CDR3 DNA: TGTGCCAGCAGTTACCCCGGTGCAGCGGGGACTGAAGCTTTCTTT
J gene: TRBJ1-1
clone size: once
V gene: TRBV6-6
D gene: -

CDR3 protein: CASSPNREGTEAFF
CDR3 DNA: TGTGCCAGCTCACCGAACAGGGAAGGCACTGAAGCTTTCTTT
J gene: TRBJ1-1
clone size: -
V gene: TRBV18
D gene: -

CDR3 protein: CASSLGGGGAGNTIYF
CDR3 DNA: TGCGCCAGCAGCTTGGGAGGAGGGGGCGCTGGAAACACCATATATTTT
J gene: TRBJ1-3
clone size: once
V gene: TRBV5-1
D gene: TRBD1

CDR3 protein: CAWSVPSSYGYTF
CDR3 DNA: TGTGCCTGGAGTGTGCCGTCGAGCTATGGCTACACCTTC
J gene: TRBJ1-2
clone size: -
V gene: TRBV30
D gene: -

CDR3 protein: CAGAGQGDTEAFF
CDR3 DNA: TGTGCCGGAGCGGGCCAGGGGGACACTGAAGCTTTCTTT
J gene: TRBJ1-1
clone size: -
V gene: TRBV6-1
D gene: TRBD1

CDR3 protein: CASSLPELANEQFF
CDR3 DNA: TGTGCCAGCAGCCTACCGGAGCTAGCGAATGAGCAGTTCTTC
J gene: TRBJ2-1
clone size: few
V gene: TRBV7-9
D gene: -

CDR3 protein: CASGSSGHSYEQYF
CDR3 DNA: TGTGCCAGCGGATCTAGCGGCCACTCCTACGAGCAGTACTTC
J gene: TRBJ2-7
clone size: -
V gene: TRBV5-4
D gene: TRBD2

CDR3 protein: CASSFGLAGLDTQYF
CDR3 DNA: TGCGCCAGCAGCTTCGGGCTAGCGGGTCTGGATACGCAGTATTTT
J gene: TRBJ2-3
clone size: -
V gene: TRBV5-1
D gene: TRBD2

CDR3 protein: CASSQVRWDGYTF
CDR3 DNA: TGTGCCAGCAGCCAAGTCAGGTGGGATGGCTACACCTTC
J gene: TRBJ1-2
clone size: -
V gene: TRBV14
D gene: -

CDR3 protein: CASTKDSGDQPQHF
CDR3 DNA: TGTGCCAGCACCAAGGACAGTGGCGATCAGCCCCAGCATTTT
J gene: TRBJ1-5
clone size: few
V gene: TRBV2
D gene: -

CDR3 protein: CASSTRDRVGGEAFF
CDR3 DNA: TGTGCCAGTAGTACCCGGGACCGCGTGGGGGGGGAGGCTTTCTTT
J gene: TRBJ1-1
clone size: -
V gene: TRBV19
D gene: -

CDR3 protein: CASSRDSSPTYEQYF
CDR3 DNA: TGCGCCAGCAGCCGCGACAGCTCGCCTACCTACGAGCAGTACTTC
J gene: TRBJ2-7
clone size: -
V gene: TRBV5-1
D gene: -

CDR3 protein: CASSRESVSSYNEQFF
CDR3 DNA: TGCGCCAGCAGCCGAGAGAGCGTAAGCTCCTACAATGAGCAGTTCTTC
J gene: TRBJ2-1
clone size: -
V gene: TRBV4-1
D gene: -

CDR3 protein: CASSLQGNTEAFF
CDR3 DNA: TGCGCCAGCAGCTTACAGGGGAACACTGAAGCTTTCTTT
J gene: TRBJ1-1
clone size: -
V gene: TRBV5-1
D gene: -

CDR3 protein: CASSASSYEQYF
CDR3 DNA: TGTGCCAGCAGTGCGAGTTCCTACGAGCAGTACTTC
J gene: TRBJ2-7
clone size: -
V gene: TRBV2
D gene: -

CDR3 protein: CAISGLNYGYTF
CDR3 DNA: TGTGCCATCAGTGGCCTAAACTATGGCTACACCTTC
J gene: TRBJ1-2
clone size: few
V gene: TRBV10-3
D gene: -

CDR3 protein: CASSLGTVSGSRSTDTQYF
CDR3 DNA: TGTGCTAGCAGCTTAGGGACAGTGAGCGGGAGTCGCAGCACAGATACGCAGTATTTT
J gene: TRBJ2-3
clone size: medium-sized
V gene: TRBV7-7
D gene: -